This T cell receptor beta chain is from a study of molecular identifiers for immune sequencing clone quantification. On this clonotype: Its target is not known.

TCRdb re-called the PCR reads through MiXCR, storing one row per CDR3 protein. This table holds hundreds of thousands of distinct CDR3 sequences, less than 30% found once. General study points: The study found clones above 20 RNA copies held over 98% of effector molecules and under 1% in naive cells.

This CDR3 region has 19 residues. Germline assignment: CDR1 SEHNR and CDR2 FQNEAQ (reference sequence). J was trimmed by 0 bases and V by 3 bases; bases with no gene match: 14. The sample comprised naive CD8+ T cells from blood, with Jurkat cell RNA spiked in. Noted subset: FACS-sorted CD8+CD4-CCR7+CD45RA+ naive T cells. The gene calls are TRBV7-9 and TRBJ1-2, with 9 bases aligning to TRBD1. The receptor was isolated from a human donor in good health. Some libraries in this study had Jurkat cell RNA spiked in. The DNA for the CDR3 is TGTGCCAGCAGCTTTGACAGGGGGATGGGCGCACTCGCTAACTATGGCTACACCTTC. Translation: CASSFDRGMGALANYGYTF. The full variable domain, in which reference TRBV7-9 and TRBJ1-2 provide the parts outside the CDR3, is DTGVSQNPRHKITKRGQNVTFRCDPISEHNRLYWYRQTLGQGPEFLTYFQNEAQLEKSRLLSDRFSAERPKGSFSTLEIQRTEQGDSAMYLCASSFDRGMGALANYGYTFGSGTRLTVV.